These 10 T cell receptor beta chains share one sample of origin, sequenced in a study of T cells in Graves' hyperthyroidism and ophthalmopathy. Template material for amplifying TCR beta CDR3 regions consisted of RNA transcripts. First-round RT-PCR with HTBI primers amplified the TCR CDR3 region. Using its own MiXCR run on the multiplex PCR reads, TCRdb lists one record per CDR3 protein. Altogether around 300,000 distinct CDR3 sequences are present, about 19% being singletons, with the ten largest covering about 35%. The sequenced sample consisted of blood. Receptors originate from a middle-aged man with Graves' ophthalmopathy.

This clonotype was picked up a small number of times. The chain is built from TRBV2 and TRBJ2-1; 7 bases are shared with TRBD2. The germline V gene has CDR1 SNHLY and CDR2 FYNNEI. The CDR3 extends over 14 amino acids. V gave up 2 bases and J gave up 4 bases; unmatched junction bases: 2. The CDR3 DNA is TGTGCCAGCAGTGAACTAGCGGTTTACAATGAGCAGTTCTTC. It yields the protein CASSELAVYNEQFF. The variable domain in full, completed from reference TRBV2 and TRBJ2-1, reads EPEVTQTPSHQVTQMGQEVILRCVPISNHLYFYWYRQILGQKVEFLVSFYNNEISEKSEIFDDQFSVERPDGSNFTLKIRSTKLEDSAMYFCASSELAVYNEQFFGPGTRLTVL.

At least ten counts were recorded for this clonotype. This chain links TRBV7-3 with TRBJ2-1, with D possibly matching TRBD2 (5 bases). V lost 1 base and J 3 bases, leaving 19 bases between the germline ends. CDR3 length equals 18 residues. Germline CDR1 SGHTA, CDR2 FQGTGA. The CDR3 DNA follows: TGTGCCAGCAGCTTAAGGGGTGGAGCTAGCCAATTCTACAATGAGCAGTTCTTC. Translation gives CASSLRGGASQFYNEQFF.

The genes are TRBV12-3 or TRBV12-4 and TRBJ2-1, with D possibly TRBD1 on 5 matching bases. The CDR3 runs 14 residues. Trimming took off 1 base at V and 4 bases at J, with 8 bases between the two ends. The CDR3 nucleotides read TGTGCCAGCAGTTTAGAAGCAGGGTACAATGAGCAGTTCTTC. This codes for CASSLEAGYNEQFF.

This clonotype came up many times. V usage is TRBV12-3 or TRBV12-4 and J usage is TRBJ2-3, with 12 positions matching TRBD2. With 4 bases clipped from V and 5 bases from J, the junction kept 7 bases outside the gene matches. The CDR3 length is 16 residues. Here the CDR3 DNA reads TGTGCCAGCAGTTCCCGGACTAGCGGGATGATAGATACGCAGTATTTT. This translates into CASSSRTSGMIDTQYF.

The chain uses TRBV7-9 and TRBJ2-7; maybe TRBD2 (6 bases). With 2 bases removed from V and 3 bases from J, the gap between germline ends came to 11 bases. This CDR3 region has 14 residues. From germline, CDR1 is SEHNR and CDR2 FQNEAQ (reference sequence). This chain's CDR3 is CASSLYLGGYEQYF. CDR3 DNA sequence: TGTGCCAGCAGCTTATATCTGGGAGGCTACGAGCAGTACTTC.

This clonotype occurred a few times. This chain uses TRBV7-2 with TRBJ2-5; 7 bases are a match to TRBD2. V dropped 6 bases and J dropped 4; count of bases not matched to a gene: 8. Germline assignment: CDR1 SGHTA and CDR2 FQGNSA. The CDR3 spans 14 residues. In nucleotides, the CDR3 is TGTGCCAGCAGTCCAGGAGTAGCGGGAGAGACCCAGTACTTC. Translated: CASSPGVAGETQYF.

The genes are TRBV9 and TRBJ2-3; D may match TRBD1 or TRBD2 (5 bases each). Germline loops: CDR1 SGDLS, CDR2 YYNGEE. CDR3 length: 14 residues. V lost 3 bases, J lost 6 bases, and 14 bases lay in between. The CDR3 DNA follows: TGTGCCAGCAGCGCCGGTGGGGGAGTTGATACGCAGTATTTT. Translation: CASSAGGGVDTQYF.

This clonotype has only a few counts. The rearrangement uses TRBV18 and TRBJ2-2, with D hard to call. The germline V and J ends were trimmed by 2 bases and 4 bases, with 11 bases remaining between them. The CDR3 runs 15 residues. CDR1 is KGHSH and CDR2 is LQKENI in the germline V gene. This chain's CDR3 is CASSPANIITGELFF. The CDR3, as DNA: TGTGCCAGCTCACCAGCCAATATAATCACCGGGGAGCTGTTTTTT.

The rearrangement links TRBV6-1 to TRBJ1-5, with 7 bases aligning to TRBD1. The CDR3 length is 17 residues. V gave up 6 bases and J gave up 3 bases; unmatched junction bases: 14. Germline-derived CDR1 and CDR2 are MNHNS and SASEGT. CDR3 region: CASSLTHQGGVNQPQHF. As DNA, the CDR3 is TGTGCCAGCAGCCTAACCCACCAGGGGGGGGTCAATCAGCCCCAGCATTTT.

CDR3 amino acids: CASSPPTGRSNEQFF. DNA of the CDR3: TGTGCCAGCTCACCACCGACCGGGAGATCTAATGAGCAGTTCTTC. The chain carries TRBV18 and TRBJ2-1; D possibly corresponds to TRBD2 (6 bases). The CDR3 is 15 residues long. CDR1 and CDR2 (germline): KGHSH, LQKENI. Between the trimmed V and J ends, which lost 0 bases and 7 bases, there was a span of 13 bases.